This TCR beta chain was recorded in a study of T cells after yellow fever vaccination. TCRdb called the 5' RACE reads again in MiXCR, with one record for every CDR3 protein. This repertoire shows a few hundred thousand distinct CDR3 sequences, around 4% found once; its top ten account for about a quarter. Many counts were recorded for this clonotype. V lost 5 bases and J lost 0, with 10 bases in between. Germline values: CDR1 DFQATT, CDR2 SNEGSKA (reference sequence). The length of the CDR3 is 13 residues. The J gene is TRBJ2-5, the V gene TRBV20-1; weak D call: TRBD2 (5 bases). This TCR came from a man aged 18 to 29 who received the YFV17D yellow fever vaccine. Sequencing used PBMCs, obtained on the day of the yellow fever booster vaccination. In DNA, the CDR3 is TGCAGTGCTGTATGGGAGTACCAAGAGACCCAGTACTTC. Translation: CSAVWEYQETQYF.